One and the same sample provided the 13 T cell receptor beta chains below, sequenced in a study of T-cell reconstitution after alpha-beta-depleted transplantation in children. The authors prepared the TCRbeta library with unique molecular identifiers. TCRdb redid the calling of the PCR reads with MiXCR, one entry per CDR3 protein. The sample consists of around 300,000 distinct CDR3 sequences, approximately 23% of them appearing once. Sequenced material: PBMCs, mostly from graft donor cells, taken 180 days after TCRalphabeta/CD19-depleted stem cell transplant. The receptors originated from a male patient aged 10-17 years who had a stem cell transplant for acute lymphoblastic leukemia, so the T cells may come from the graft donor.

The chain joins TRBV6-1 to TRBJ2-7, with D hard to call. The CDR3 is 15 residues long. V was shortened by 10 bases and J by 2 bases, with 21 bases between the two germline ends. Per germline, CDR1 MNHNS and CDR2 SASEGT. The chain's CDR3 is CATGYGTVKPYEQYF. CDR3 sequence (DNA): TGTGCCACCGGGTACGGAACAGTAAAACCCTACGAGCAGTACTTC.

V usage is TRBV12-3 or TRBV12-4 and J usage is TRBJ2-7, with 9 bases aligning to TRBD2. After removal of 3 bases from V and 6 bases from J, the junction contained 9 bases not matched to a gene. CDR3 length: 15 residues. CDR3 DNA sequence: TGTGCCAGCAGTTTCGGCGGGAGGGACCTCACCGAGCAGTACTTC. Translation gives CASSFGGRDLTEQYF.

The chain combines TRBV2 with TRBJ2-7; D gene uncertain. Germline assignment: CDR1 SNHLY and CDR2 FYNNEI. V lost 8 bases and J lost 2, with 34 bases in between. This CDR3 region has 20 residues. The CDR3 sequence: CASEPRLFPLGNESAYEQYF. The CDR3, as DNA: TGTGCCAGCGAACCAAGACTTTTCCCCCTAGGAAATGAATCAGCCTACGAGCAGTACTTC.

V is TRBV9 and J is TRBJ1-1; D remains unclear. CDR3 length: 13 amino acids. The germline gives CDR1 SGDLS, CDR2 YYNGEE. V gave up 1 base and J gave up 1 base, with 5 bases separating them. The CDR3 region has the DNA TGTGCCAGCAGCGTATACAGGAACACTGAAGCTTTCTTT. Translated: CASSVYRNTEAFF.

This clonotype was detected only a few times. The chain carries TRBV11-3 and TRBJ2-1; possibly TRBD2 for D (6 bases). V lost 5 bases and J 7 bases, leaving 24 bases between the germline ends. Germline-derived CDR1 and CDR2 are SGHNT and YENEEA. This CDR3 has 17 amino acids. CDR3 sequence (DNA): TGTGCCAGCAGCGCCTCCGGGACTCACGGGAGTCCGAATGAGCAGTTCTTC. This codes for CASSASGTHGSPNEQFF.

This clonotype has only a few counts. J is TRBJ1-2 and V is TRBV29-1; D perhaps matches TRBD1 (5 bases). The V end lost 7 bases, the J end lost 0 bases, and 12 bases lay between the germline ends. This CDR3 has 13 amino acids. Germline CDR1 is SQVTM and CDR2 is ANQGSEA. CDR3: CSDQGSPNYGYTF. CDR3 in DNA: TGCAGCGATCAGGGATCTCCTAACTATGGCTACACCTTC.

This clonotype was picked up a small number of times. V and J are TRBV29-1 and TRBJ2-4, with unresolved D. The V end was cut by 3 bases, the J end by 8 bases, with 5 bases between. The CDR3 is 10 residues long. Germline CDR1 and CDR2: SQVTM and ANQGSEA. CDR3 in amino acids: CSVEWDIQYF. Here the CDR3 DNA reads TGCAGCGTTGAGTGGGACATTCAGTACTTC.

A single count supports this clonotype. This rearrangement joins TRBV7-2 to TRBJ2-7, with a tentative D call TRBD2 (6 bases). Germline lookup yields CDR1 SGHTA and CDR2 FQGNSA. V was cut by 1 base and J by 3 bases, with 13 bases left in between. CDR3 length equals 15 residues. CDR3 nucleotide sequence: TGTGCCAGCAGCTTAGTAAAGAGCGGGTTCTACGAGCAGTACTTC. Its translation: CASSLVKSGFYEQYF.

The chain joins TRBV7-8 to TRBJ2-7, with a possible D match to TRBD1 (6 bases). The CDR3 spans 17 residues. CDR1 and CDR2 (germline): SGHVS, FQNEAQ. Deletions cut 2 bases from V and 2 bases from J, with 19 bases between. The CDR3 nucleotides read TGTGCCAGCAGCTTACCCAGTCGACAGGACGGACCCTACGAGCAGTACTTC. This codes for CASSLPSRQDGPYEQYF.

The chain employs TRBV5-1 and TRBJ2-1; tentative D call: TRBD2 (6 bases). V shed 3 bases and J shed 4 bases, with 14 bases lying between them. Germline V CDR1 and CDR2: SGHRS, YFSETQ. There are 15 residues in the CDR3. The CDR3 coding sequence is TGCGCCAGCAGCTATATCGGGACTGTTTACAATGAGCAGTTCTTC. Its protein product is CASSYIGTVYNEQFF.

A word on this clonotype: Sequence at one end of the junction differs from germline and may be a read error. The chain is built from TRBV24-1 and TRBJ2-5; 8 nucleotides line up with TRBD1. The CDR3 covers 18 residues. Per the germline V gene, CDR1 is KGHDR and CDR2 is SFDVKD. The CDR3: CATSDWDPGGRRRETQSF. CDR3 sequence (DNA): TGTGCCACCAGTGATTGGGATCCAGGGGGCCGACGAAGGGAGACCCAGTCCTTC.

This clonotype occurred a few times. V usage is TRBV7-3 and J usage is TRBJ2-3, with D perhaps assigned TRBD1 or TRBD2 (5 bases each). CDR3 length: 17 amino acids. The V end was cut by 3 bases, the J end by 6 bases, with 22 bases between. Germline assignment: CDR1 SGHTA and CDR2 FQGTGA. This CDR3 is CASSFRLRGPSTDTQYF. CDR3 DNA sequence: TGTGCCAGCAGCTTCAGGCTACGGGGCCCTTCTACCGATACGCAGTATTTT.

The chain combines TRBV19 with TRBJ2-6; D gene unclear. Germline V CDR1 and CDR2: LNHDA, SQIVND (reference sequence). This CDR3 is built from 12 residues. Trimming shortened V by 9 bases and J by 2 bases, and 5 bases separated the two germline ends. CDR3 region: CASRAGANVLTF. CDR3 sequence (DNA): TGTGCCAGCAGAGCTGGGGCCAACGTCCTGACTTTC.